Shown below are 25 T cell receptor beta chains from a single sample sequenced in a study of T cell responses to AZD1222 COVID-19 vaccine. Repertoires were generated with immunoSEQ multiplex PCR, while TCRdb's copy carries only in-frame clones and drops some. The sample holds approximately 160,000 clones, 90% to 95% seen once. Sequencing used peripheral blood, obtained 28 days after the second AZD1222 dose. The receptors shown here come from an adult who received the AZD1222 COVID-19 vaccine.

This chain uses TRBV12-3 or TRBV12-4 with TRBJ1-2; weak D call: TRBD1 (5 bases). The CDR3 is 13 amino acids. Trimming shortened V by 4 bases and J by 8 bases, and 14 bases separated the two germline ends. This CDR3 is CASSWGGTGGYTF. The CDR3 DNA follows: TGTGCCAGCAGTTGGGGGGGAACCGGCGGCTACACCTTC.

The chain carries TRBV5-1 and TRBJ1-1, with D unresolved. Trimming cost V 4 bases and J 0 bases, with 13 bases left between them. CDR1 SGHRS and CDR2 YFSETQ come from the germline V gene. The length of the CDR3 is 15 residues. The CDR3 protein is CASSPHLGVNTEAFF. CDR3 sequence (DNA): TGCGCCAGCAGCCCCCATCTCGGTGTGAACACTGAAGCTTTCTTT.

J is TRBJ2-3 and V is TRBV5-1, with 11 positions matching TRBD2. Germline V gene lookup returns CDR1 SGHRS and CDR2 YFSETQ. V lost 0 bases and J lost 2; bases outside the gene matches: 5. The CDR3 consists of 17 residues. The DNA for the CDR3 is TGCGCCAGCAGCTTGGGTCTAGCGGGAGGCCCCACAGATACGCAGTATTTT. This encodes CASSLGLAGGPTDTQYF.

This chain's CDR3 is CASSPAEALGATNEKLFF. Written as DNA, the CDR3 is TGTGCCAGCTCACCCGCTGAGGCCCTCGGGGCAACTAATGAAAAACTGTTTTTT. The rearrangement joins TRBV18 to TRBJ1-4; D is uncertain. V was cut by 3 bases and J by 0 bases, with 17 bases left in between. This CDR3 comprises 18 residues. Germline V gives CDR1 KGHSH, CDR2 LQKENI.

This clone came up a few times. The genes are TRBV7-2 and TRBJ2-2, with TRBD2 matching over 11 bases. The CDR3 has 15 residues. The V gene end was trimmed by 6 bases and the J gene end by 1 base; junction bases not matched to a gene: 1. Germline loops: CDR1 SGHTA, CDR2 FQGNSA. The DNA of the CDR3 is TGTGCCAGCAGGACTAGCGGGAAGAACACCGGGGAGCTGTTTTTT. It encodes CASRTSGKNTGELFF.

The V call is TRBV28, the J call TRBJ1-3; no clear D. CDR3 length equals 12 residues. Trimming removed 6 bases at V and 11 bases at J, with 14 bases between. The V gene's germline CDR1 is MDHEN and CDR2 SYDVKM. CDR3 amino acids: CASSPGLAAIYF. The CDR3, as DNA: TGTGCCAGCAGCCCCGGACTCGCCGCCATATATTTT. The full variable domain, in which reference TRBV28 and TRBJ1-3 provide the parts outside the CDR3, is DVKVTQSSRYLVKRTGEKVFLECVQDMDHENMFWYRQDPGLGLRLIYFSYDVKMKEKGDIPEGYSVSREKKERFSLILESASTNQTSMYLCASSPGLAAIYFGEGSWLTVV.

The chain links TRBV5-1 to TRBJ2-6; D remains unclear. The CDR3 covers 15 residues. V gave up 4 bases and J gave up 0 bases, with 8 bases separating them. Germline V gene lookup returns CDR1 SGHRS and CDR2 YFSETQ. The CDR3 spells CASSQSLSGANVLTF. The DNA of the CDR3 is TGCGCCAGCAGCCAAAGTCTCTCTGGGGCCAACGTCCTGACTTTC.

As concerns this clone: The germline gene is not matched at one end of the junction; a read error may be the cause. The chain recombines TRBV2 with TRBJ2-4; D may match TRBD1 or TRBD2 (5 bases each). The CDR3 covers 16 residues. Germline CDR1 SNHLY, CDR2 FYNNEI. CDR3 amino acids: CAGSERDAIAKNIQYF. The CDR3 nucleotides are TGTGCCGGCAGTGAAAGGGACGCTATAGCCAAAAACATTCAGTACTTC. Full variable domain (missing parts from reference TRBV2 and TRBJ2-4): EPEVTQTPSHQVTQMGQEVILRCVPISNHLYFYWYRQILGQKVEFLVSFYNNEISEKSEIFDDQFSVERPDGSNFTLKIRSTKLEDSAMYFCAGSERDAIAKNIQYFGAGTRLSVL.

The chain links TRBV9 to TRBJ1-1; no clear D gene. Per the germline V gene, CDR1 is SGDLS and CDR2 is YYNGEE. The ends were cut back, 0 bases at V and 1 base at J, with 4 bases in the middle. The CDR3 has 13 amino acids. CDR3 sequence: CASSVDWNTEAFF. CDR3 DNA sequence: TGTGCCAGCAGCGTAGATTGGAACACTGAAGCTTTCTTT.

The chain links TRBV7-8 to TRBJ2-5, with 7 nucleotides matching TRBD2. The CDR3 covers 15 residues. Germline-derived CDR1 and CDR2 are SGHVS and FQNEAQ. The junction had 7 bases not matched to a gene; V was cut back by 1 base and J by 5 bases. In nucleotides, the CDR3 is TGTGCCAGCAGCTTAGGGGCTATCGGGGGGGAGACCCAGTACTTC. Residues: CASSLGAIGGETQYF.

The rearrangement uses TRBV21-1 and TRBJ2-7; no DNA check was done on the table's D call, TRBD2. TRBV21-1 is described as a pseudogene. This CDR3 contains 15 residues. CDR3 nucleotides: TGTGCCAGCAGCAACTATTTGAACGGGAACTACGAGCAGTACTTC. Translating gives CASSNYLNGNYEQYF.

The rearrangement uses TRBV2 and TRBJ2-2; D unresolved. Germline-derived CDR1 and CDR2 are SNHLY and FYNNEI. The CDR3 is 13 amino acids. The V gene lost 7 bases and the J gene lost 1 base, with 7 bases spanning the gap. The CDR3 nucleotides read TGTGCCAGCAAGTTCCTGAACACCGGGGAGCTGTTTTTT. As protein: CASKFLNTGELFF.

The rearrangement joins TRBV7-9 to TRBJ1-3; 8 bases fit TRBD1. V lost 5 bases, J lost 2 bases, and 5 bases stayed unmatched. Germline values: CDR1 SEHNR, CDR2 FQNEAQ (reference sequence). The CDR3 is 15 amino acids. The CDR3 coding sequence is TGTGCCAGCAGCCAGACAGGGGTGGCTGGAAACACCATATATTTT. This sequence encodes CASSQTGVAGNTIYF.

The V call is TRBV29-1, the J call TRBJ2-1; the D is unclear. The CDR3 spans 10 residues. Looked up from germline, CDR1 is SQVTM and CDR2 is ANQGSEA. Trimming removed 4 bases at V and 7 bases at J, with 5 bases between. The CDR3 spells CSVGKNEQFF. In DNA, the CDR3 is TGCAGCGTTGGCAAAAATGAGCAGTTCTTC.

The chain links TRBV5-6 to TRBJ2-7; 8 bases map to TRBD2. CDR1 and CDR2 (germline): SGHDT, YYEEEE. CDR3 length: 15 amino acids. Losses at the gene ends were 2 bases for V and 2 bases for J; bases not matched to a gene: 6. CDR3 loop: CASSFYTGGPYEQYF. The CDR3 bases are TGTGCCAGCAGCTTCTACACGGGAGGGCCCTACGAGCAGTACTTC. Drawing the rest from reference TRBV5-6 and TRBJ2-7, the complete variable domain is DAGVTQSPTHLIKTRGQQVTLRCSPKSGHDTVSWYQQALGQGPQFIFQYYEEEERQRGNFPDRFSGHQFPNYSSELNVNALLLGDSALYLCASSFYTGGPYEQYFGPGTRLTVT.

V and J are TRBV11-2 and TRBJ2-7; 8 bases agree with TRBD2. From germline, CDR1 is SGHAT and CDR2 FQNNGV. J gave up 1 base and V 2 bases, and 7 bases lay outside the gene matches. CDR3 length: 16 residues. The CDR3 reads CASSLSLGRGSYEQYF. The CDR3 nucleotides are TGTGCCAGCAGCTTATCTCTCGGGAGGGGGTCCTACGAGCAGTACTTC.

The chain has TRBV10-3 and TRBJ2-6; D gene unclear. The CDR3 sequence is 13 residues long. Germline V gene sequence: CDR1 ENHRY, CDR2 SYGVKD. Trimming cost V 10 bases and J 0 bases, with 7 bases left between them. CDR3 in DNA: TGTGCCAGTCTACACTCTGGGGCCAACGTCCTGACTTTC. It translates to CASLHSGANVLTF.

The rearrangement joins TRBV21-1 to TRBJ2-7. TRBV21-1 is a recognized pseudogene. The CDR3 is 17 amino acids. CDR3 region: CASREKVVRENKNEQYF. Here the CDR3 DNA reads TGTGCCAGCAGGGAAAAAGTTGTCAGGGAGAATAAAAACGAGCAGTACTTC.

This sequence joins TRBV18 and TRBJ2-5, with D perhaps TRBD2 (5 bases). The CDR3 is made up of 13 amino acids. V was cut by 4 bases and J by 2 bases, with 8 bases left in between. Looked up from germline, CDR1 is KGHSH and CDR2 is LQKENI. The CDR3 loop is CASSRTAQETQYF. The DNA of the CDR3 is TGTGCCAGCTCACGGACTGCACAAGAGACCCAGTACTTC.

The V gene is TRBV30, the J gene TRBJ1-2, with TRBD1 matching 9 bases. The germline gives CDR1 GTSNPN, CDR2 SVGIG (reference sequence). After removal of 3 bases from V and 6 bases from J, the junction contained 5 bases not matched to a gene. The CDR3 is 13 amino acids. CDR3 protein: CAWRFDRGDGYTF. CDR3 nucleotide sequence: TGTGCCTGGAGGTTCGACAGGGGGGATGGCTACACCTTC.

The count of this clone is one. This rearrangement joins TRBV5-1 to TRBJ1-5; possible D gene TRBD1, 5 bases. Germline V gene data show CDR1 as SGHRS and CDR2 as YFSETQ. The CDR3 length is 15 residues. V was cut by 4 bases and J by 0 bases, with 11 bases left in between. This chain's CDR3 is CASSLGLNSNQPQHF. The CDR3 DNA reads TGCGCCAGCAGCCTGGGACTTAATAGCAATCAGCCCCAGCATTTT.

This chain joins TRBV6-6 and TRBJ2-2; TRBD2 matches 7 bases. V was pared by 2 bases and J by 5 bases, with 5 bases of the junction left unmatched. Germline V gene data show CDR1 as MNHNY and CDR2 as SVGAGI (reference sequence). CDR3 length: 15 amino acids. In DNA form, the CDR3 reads TGTGCCAGCAGTTACCCATCTAGCGGTACCGGGGAGCTGTTTTTT. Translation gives CASSYPSSGTGELFF.

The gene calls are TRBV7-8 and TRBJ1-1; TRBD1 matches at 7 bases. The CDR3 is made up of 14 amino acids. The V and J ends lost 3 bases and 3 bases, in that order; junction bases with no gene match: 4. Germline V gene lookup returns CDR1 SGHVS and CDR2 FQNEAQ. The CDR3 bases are TGTGCCAGCAGCTTGGGACAGCGGGACACTGAAGCTTTCTTT. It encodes CASSLGQRDTEAFF.

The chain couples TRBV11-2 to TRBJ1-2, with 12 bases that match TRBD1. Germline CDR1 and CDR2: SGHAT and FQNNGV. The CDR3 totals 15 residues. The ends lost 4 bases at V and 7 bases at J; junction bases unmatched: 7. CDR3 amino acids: CASSSPGQGASGYTF. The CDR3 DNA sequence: TGTGCCAGCAGCTCACCGGGACAGGGGGCTAGTGGCTACACCTTC.

CDR3 protein: CASSLRGLFYTF. As DNA, the CDR3 is TGTGCCAGCAGTTTAAGGGGGCTTTTCTACACCTTC. This chain joins TRBV12-3 or TRBV12-4 and TRBJ1-2; 7 bases are a match to TRBD1. J was trimmed by 10 bases and V by 2 bases; bases with no gene match: 4. The CDR3 has 12 residues.